This passage covers 2 T cell receptor beta chains from one sample sequenced in a study of T cell repertoires in cytomegalovirus infection (dated by TCRdb to about 2019). Sequencing relied on an Illumina HiSeq 1500. Through fastp at Q25 and MiXCR, TCRdb rebuilt clones from the public reads, retaining in-frame beta chains. Rows matching on CDR3 protein sequence are summarized as one entry with the most common DNA and genes. Present in this sample are about half a million distinct CDR3 sequences, 25% to 35% of which were seen just once. 15% to 20% of the sample is taken by the ten largest. For these TCRs, the target antigens are not known. The sample's treatment or condition label is to be understood as: in vitro stimulation with specific CMV peptide epitopes to enrich CMV-specific T cells. Sequencing was performed on cultured PBMCs, taken from culture after CMV antigen stimulation. These receptor sequences come from a human donor in good health (CMV status not recorded). Some clones in this sample may be carry-over from other donors' samples.

This sequence joins TRBV18 and TRBJ1-5; D possibly corresponds to TRBD1 (5 bases). The CDR3 loop spans 14 amino acids. Trimming left V 3 bases short and J 5 bases short, with 11 bases between. Germline-derived CDR1 and CDR2 are KGHSH and LQKENI. The CDR3 sequence: CASSPLTGDQPQHF. CDR3 in DNA: TGTGCCAGCTCACCCCTAACGGGGGATCAGCCCCAGCATTTT.

The chain recombines TRBV24-1 with TRBJ1-5; D might be TRBD1 (5 bases). The CDR3 loop spans 13 amino acids. V was trimmed by 0 bases and J by 7 bases, leaving 6 bases between them. Germline V gives CDR1 KGHDR, CDR2 SFDVKD. CDR3 DNA: TGTGCCACCAGTGATTTGCGGGGGCAGCCCCAGCATTTT. As protein: CATSDLRGQPQHF.